This passage covers 18 T cell receptor beta chains from one sample sequenced in a study of early T cells in non-severe SARS-CoV-2 infection. TCRdb reanalysed the 5' RACE reads using MiXCR and keeps one entry per CDR3 protein. The sample consists of tens of thousands of distinct CDR3 sequences, 12% of them appearing once. The sample here was whole blood, taken at baseline. All receptors come from an adult who was a healthcare worker with PCR-confirmed SARS-CoV-2 infection or an uninfected control (not recorded which). The donor label of this sample is uncertain.

This clonotype was counted at least ten times. The CDR3 sequence: CASSVPGPTDTQYF. The CDR3 nucleotides read TGTGCCAGCAGCGTTCCGGGACCGACAGATACGCAGTATTTT. V and J are TRBV5-5 and TRBJ2-3; either TRBD1 or TRBD2 may supply D (5 bases each). This CDR3 region has 14 residues. CDR1 and CDR2 (germline): SGHKS, YYEKEE (reference sequence). V was clipped by 4 bases and J by 3 bases, with 12 bases between them.

The chain couples TRBV7-3 to TRBJ2-5; TRBD1 is a possible D gene (6 bases). Trimming cost V 1 base and J 5 bases, with 14 bases left between them. Germline values: CDR1 SGHTA, CDR2 FQGTGA. The CDR3 consists of 15 residues. DNA of the CDR3: TGTGCCAGCAGCTTAAGCGGCCAGGGGTCGGAGACCCAGTACTTC. Protein: CASSLSGQGSETQYF.

This clonotype was recorded a few times. This sequence joins TRBV20-1 and TRBJ2-1; 8 bases align to TRBD1. Trimming cost V 1 base and J 5 bases; bases outside gene matches: 4. The germline V gene encodes CDR1 DFQATT and CDR2 SNEGSKA (reference sequence). The CDR3 covers 14 residues. The CDR3 spells CSARGWTGNNEQFF. Here the CDR3 DNA reads TGCAGTGCTAGAGGGTGGACAGGGAACAATGAGCAGTTCTTC.

This clonotype appeared a few times. V gene TRBV10-2 combines with J gene TRBJ2-2, with D tentatively TRBD2 (6 bases). CDR3 size: 14 residues. The V gene lost 6 bases and the J gene lost 7 bases, with 15 bases spanning the gap. The germline V gene encodes CDR1 WSHSY and CDR2 SAAADI. CDR3 sequence reads: CASRVGSSNGELFF. The CDR3 nucleotides read TGCGCCAGCAGGGTCGGGAGTAGTAACGGGGAGCTGTTTTTT.

The V gene is TRBV20-1, the J gene TRBJ2-3, with 12 nucleotides matching TRBD2. V was pared by 6 bases and J by 0 bases, with 16 bases of the junction left unmatched. Germline V gene data show CDR1 as DFQATT and CDR2 as SNEGSKA (reference sequence). CDR3 length: 19 residues. This chain's CDR3 is CSALIATSGGLLSTDTQYF. The CDR3 DNA reads as TGCAGTGCCCTCATCGCCACTAGCGGGGGGTTACTTAGCACAGATACGCAGTATTTT.

The chain joins TRBV20-1 to TRBJ1-3; D is uncertain. The CDR3 covers 14 residues. Germline-derived CDR1 and CDR2 are DFQATT and SNEGSKA (reference sequence). V lost 6 bases to trimming and J lost 4 bases, with 16 bases between them. Here the CDR3 reads CSAKNLDGGNTIYF. CDR3 DNA sequence: TGCAGTGCCAAAAATTTGGACGGAGGAAACACCATATATTTT.

There are a few counts of this clonotype. J is TRBJ2-4 and V is TRBV7-8; unclear D gene. Trimming took 5 bases from V and 1 from J, leaving 12 bases between them. CDR1 is SGHVS and CDR2 is FQNEAQ in the germline V gene. There are 15 residues in the CDR3. As DNA, the CDR3 is TGTGCCAGCAGCCCCTCTGGGGTTGCCAAAAACATTCAGTACTTC. Translation: CASSPSGVAKNIQYF.

CDR3 nucleotide sequence: TGTGCCAGCAGCTTGGCCCTAGCGGGAGTCCAAGAGACCCAGTACTTC. This sequence encodes CASSLALAGVQETQYF. This sequence joins TRBV5-6 and TRBJ2-5; 10 bases are a match to TRBD2. V lost 0 bases, J lost 1 base, and 3 bases stayed unmatched. CDR1 SGHDT and CDR2 YYEEEE come from the germline V gene. The CDR3 is made up of 16 amino acids.

The chain has TRBV7-8 and TRBJ2-1; D not resolved. V was trimmed by 1 base and J by 0 bases, leaving 10 bases between them. The CDR3 is 16 residues long. The germline gives CDR1 SGHVS, CDR2 FQNEAQ. CDR3 loop: CASSLVAGYSYNEQFF. CDR3 bases: TGTGCCAGCAGCTTAGTCGCCGGCTACTCCTACAATGAGCAGTTCTTC.

This chain joins TRBV6-1 and TRBJ2-1; the D gene is possibly TRBD2 (5 bases). Germline CDR1 is MNHNS and CDR2 is SASEGT. Between the trimmed V and J ends, which lost 3 bases and 4 bases, there was a span of 10 bases. The CDR3 runs 14 residues. The CDR3 is CASSDRGAYNEQFF. The CDR3 DNA reads TGTGCCAGCAGTGACCGGGGAGCGTACAATGAGCAGTTCTTC.

This clonotype was observed at least ten times. The chain carries TRBV20-1 and TRBJ2-3; 8 bases are shared with TRBD1. The V and J ends lost 6 bases and 4 bases, in that order; junction bases with no gene match: 6. Germline values: CDR1 DFQATT, CDR2 SNEGSKA (reference sequence). This CDR3 contains 13 residues. The CDR3 reads CSAGQGAPDTQYF. DNA for the CDR3: TGCAGTGCGGGGCAGGGGGCACCAGATACGCAGTATTTT.

V usage is TRBV7-2 and J usage is TRBJ2-1, with 7 nucleotides matching TRBD1. The CDR3 sequence is 13 residues long. V lost 6 bases, J lost 4 bases, and 3 bases stayed unmatched. Germline-derived CDR1 and CDR2 are SGHTA and FQGNSA. CDR3 DNA: TGTGCCAGCAGTTCACAGGGGTACAATGAGCAGTTCTTC. This encodes CASSSQGYNEQFF.

This clonotype appeared a few times. The J gene is TRBJ2-5, the V gene TRBV5-1, with D possibly being TRBD1 or TRBD2 (5 bases each). V lost 5 bases and J 0 bases, leaving 11 bases between the germline ends. The germline gives CDR1 SGHRS, CDR2 YFSETQ. This CDR3 is built from 14 residues. The CDR3 nucleotides read TGCGCCAGCAGAAAAGGGGAGTACCAAGAGACCCAGTACTTC. As protein: CASRKGEYQETQYF.

The CDR3 here is CASSLARGYGYTF. The DNA for the CDR3 is TGTGCCAGCAGCTTAGCGCGTGGCTATGGCTACACCTTC. The genes are TRBV7-8 and TRBJ1-2; unclear D gene. V was clipped by 0 bases and J by 4 bases, with 6 bases between them. CDR1 and CDR2 from the germline V gene are SGHVS and FQNEAQ. The CDR3 sequence is 13 residues long.

There are a few counts of this clonotype. The chain couples TRBV9 to TRBJ1-1; no reliable D call. V lost 4 bases and J 6 bases, leaving 13 bases between the germline ends. In germline, CDR1 is SGDLS, CDR2 YYNGEE. This CDR3 contains 13 residues. The CDR3 nucleotides read TGTGCCAGCAGCCCTGCTTTTACTTCTGAAGCTTTCTTT. It yields the protein CASSPAFTSEAFF.

The chain uses TRBV19 and TRBJ1-1, with unresolved D. Germline V CDR1 and CDR2: LNHDA, SQIVND (reference sequence). V was pared by 4 bases and J by 1 base, with 4 bases between. The CDR3 covers 12 residues. CDR3 nucleotides: TGTGCCAGTAGTAGGCGGAACACTGAAGCTTTCTTT. Its translation: CASSRRNTEAFF.

There are a few counts of this clonotype. The V gene is TRBV2, the J gene TRBJ2-7; 13 bases are a match to TRBD2. From germline, CDR1 is SNHLY and CDR2 FYNNEI. The length of the CDR3 is 16 residues. CDR3 sequence: CVSTELAGGPLYEQYV. In DNA form, the CDR3 reads TGTGTCAGCACCGAACTAGCGGGGGGGCCTTTATACGAGCAGTACGTC.

This clonotype was picked up many times. The CDR3 loop reads CASSLEAAWMNTEAFF. The CDR3 DNA reads TGTGCCAGCAGCTTAGAGGCAGCGTGGATGAACACTGAAGCTTTCTTT. This rearrangement joins TRBV11-2 to TRBJ1-1; D is uncertain. The length of the CDR3 is 16 residues. Trimming removed 0 bases from V and 0 bases from J, with 11 bases in between. Germline V gene lookup returns CDR1 SGHAT and CDR2 FQNNGV.